Following are 24 T cell receptor beta chains from one sample sequenced in a study of cytomegalovirus exposure and HLA in healthy donors (dated by TCRdb to the late 2010s). The method behind the library was the immunoSEQ multiplex PCR assay. A mixture of 60 forward primers for TCR Vbeta segments and 13 reverse primers for TCR Jbeta segments was used in the multiplex PCR. The table was pulled from immuneACCESS by TCRdb, which kept in-frame rearrangements only. Such tables lose some clones; where checked, under half of the loss comes from unresolved V genes, and the rest has no known cause. A total of more than 65,000 clones appear in this sample, 60% to 85% of them only once. Jointly, the top ten make up around 21% of the sample. Sequencing input: PBMCs. The receptors were gathered from a middle-aged woman in good health and CMV-seropositive.

This clone was observed a few times. The V and J genes are TRBV9 and TRBJ2-3; 12 bases fit TRBD2. CDR3 length equals 16 residues. The V and J ends lost 4 bases and 1 base, in that order; junction bases with no gene match: 4. Per the germline V gene, CDR1 is SGDLS and CDR2 is YYNGEE. The CDR3 region has the DNA TGTGCCAGCAGCACCCGACTAGCGGGGGGCACAGATACGCAGTATTTT. It translates to CASSTRLAGGTDTQYF.

This clone was seen only once. The chain carries TRBV29-1 and TRBJ2-7, with 8 bases identical to TRBD1. CDR1 is SQVTM and CDR2 is ANQGSEA in the germline V gene. There are 13 residues in the CDR3. Trimming at V came to 1 base and at J to 5 bases, leaving 4 bases not matched to a gene. In DNA, the CDR3 is TGCAGCGTTGAAGGGCAGGGGGCCCACGAGCAGTACTTC. Protein sequence: CSVEGQGAHEQYF.

The rearrangement uses TRBV2 and TRBJ1-4; D uncertain. CDR3 size: 11 residues. Germline CDR1 reads SNHLY; CDR2 reads FYNNEI. V lost 5 bases and J 5 bases, leaving 3 bases between the germline ends. DNA of the CDR3: TGTGCCAGCAGTCCAAATGAAAAACTGTTTTTT. Translation: CASSPNEKLFF.

J is TRBJ2-1 and V is TRBV2; no firm D call. The V gene lost 7 bases and the J gene lost 9 bases, with 13 bases spanning the gap. CDR1 is SNHLY and CDR2 is FYNNEI in the germline V gene. This CDR3 contains 12 residues. CDR3: CASTPILSEQFF. In DNA, the CDR3 is TGTGCCAGCACTCCAATACTTAGTGAGCAGTTCTTC.

V and J are TRBV9 and TRBJ2-5; D is possibly TRBD2 (6 bases). This CDR3 is built from 14 residues. V lost 4 bases to trimming and J lost 2 bases, with 12 bases between them. Germline values: CDR1 SGDLS, CDR2 YYNGEE. Here the CDR3 reads CASSSDGGQETQYF. CDR3 nucleotide sequence: TGTGCCAGCAGCTCTGATGGAGGGCAAGAGACCCAGTACTTC.

J is TRBJ2-1 and V is TRBV6-4, with TRBD2 matching over 9 bases. CDR1 is MRHNA and CDR2 is SNTAGT in the germline V gene. The V gene end was trimmed by 5 bases and the J gene end by 6 bases; junction bases not matched to a gene: 5. This CDR3 has 14 residues. This CDR3 reads CASSRLAGTNEQFF. The CDR3, as DNA: TGTGCCAGCAGTAGGCTAGCGGGGACCAATGAGCAGTTCTTC.

This clone was counted a single time. The V call is TRBV6-1, the J call TRBJ1-2; TRBD1 agrees at 7 bases. The CDR3 covers 14 residues. CDR1 is MNHNS and CDR2 is SASEGT in the germline V gene. V lost 1 base to trimming and J lost 4 bases; unmatched junction nucleotides: 3. The CDR3 loop is CASSEGAGGYGYTF. The CDR3 DNA reads as TGTGCCAGCAGTGAAGGTGCAGGGGGCTATGGCTACACCTTC.

The chain is built from TRBV7-9 and TRBJ2-5, with 10 positions matching TRBD2. Trimming cost V 1 base and J 1 base; bases outside gene matches: 6. The CDR3 loop spans 17 amino acids. The germline gives CDR1 SEHNR, CDR2 FQNEAQ (reference sequence). The CDR3: CASSLGLAGAPQETQYF. DNA of the CDR3: TGTGCCAGCAGCTTAGGGCTAGCGGGGGCCCCCCAAGAGACCCAGTACTTC.

The chain has TRBV27 and TRBJ2-7, with 8 bases matching TRBD1. Unmatched junction bases numbered 6, after V lost 5 bases and J lost 3 bases. There are 14 residues in the CDR3. Germline loops: CDR1 MNHEY, CDR2 SMNVEV (reference sequence). CDR3 protein: CASSPRQGHYEQYF. The CDR3 region has the DNA TGTGCCAGCAGTCCCCGACAGGGGCACTACGAGCAGTACTTC.

The CDR3 DNA is TGTGCCAGCAGTACAATATCTGGAAACACCATATATTTT. Protein sequence: CASSTISGNTIYF. The chain links TRBV6-5 to TRBJ1-3, with unresolved D. Per germline, CDR1 MNHEY and CDR2 SVGAGI. The CDR3 has 13 residues. Between the trimmed V and J ends, which lost 5 bases and 1 base, there was a span of 6 bases.

This clone was recorded a few times. This chain connects TRBV5-1 to TRBJ2-7, with D hard to call. The ends were cut back, 4 bases at V and 1 base at J, with 12 bases in the middle. This CDR3 region has 14 residues. Germline loops: CDR1 SGHRS, CDR2 YFSETQ. CDR3: CASSPTPPSYEQYF. CDR3 sequence (DNA): TGCGCCAGCAGCCCCACTCCTCCTTCCTACGAGCAGTACTTC.

V and J are TRBV11-2 and TRBJ2-7; the match to TRBD2 covers 7 bases. Germline V gene lookup returns CDR1 SGHAT and CDR2 FQNNGV. Trimming cost V 3 bases and J 1 base; bases outside gene matches: 3. The CDR3 extends over 14 amino acids. The CDR3 coding sequence is TGTGCCAGCAGCTTGGCGGGGGAGTCCTACGAGCAGTACTTC. This sequence encodes CASSLAGESYEQYF.

This chain joins TRBV4-1 and TRBJ1-2; TRBD1 matches 8 bases. Looked up from germline, CDR1 is MGHRA and CDR2 is YSYEKL. The CDR3 is 15 residues long. Trimming cost V 3 bases and J 7 bases; bases outside gene matches: 10. This CDR3 is CASSQRGQVPPGYTF. Written as DNA, the CDR3 is TGCGCCAGCAGCCAGAGGGGACAGGTACCTCCTGGCTACACCTTC.

The rearrangement joins TRBV5-6 to TRBJ1-5; D possibly corresponds to TRBD1 (6 bases). Trimming removed 0 bases at V and 6 bases at J, with 19 bases between. Germline values: CDR1 SGHDT, CDR2 YYEEEE. The CDR3 consists of 17 residues. The CDR3 loop reads CASSLEGDGTRSQPQHF. In DNA form, the CDR3 reads TGTGCCAGCAGCTTGGAAGGGGATGGGACAAGAAGTCAGCCCCAGCATTTT.

In this sample, this clone turned up a few times. The rearrangement links TRBV4-2 to TRBJ2-3; TRBD2 agrees at 13 bases. Germline values: CDR1 LGHNA, CDR2 YNFKEQ. The CDR3 has 18 amino acids. The trim removed 0 bases at V and 2 bases at J, leaving 5 bases unmatched. The CDR3 nucleotides read TGTGCCAGCAGCCAAGACGGACTAGCGGGGGCCGTCACAGATACGCAGTATTTT. Its translation: CASSQDGLAGAVTDTQYF.

The chain joins TRBV4-1 to TRBJ2-5; 8 bases line up with TRBD2. This CDR3 comprises 15 residues. V trimming: 1 base; J trimming: 3 bases; junction bases outside the gene matches: 4. CDR1 and CDR2 from the germline V gene are MGHRA and YSYEKL. The CDR3 reads CASSQVTSGEETQYF. Written as DNA, the CDR3 is TGCGCCAGCAGCCAAGTAACTAGCGGTGAAGAGACCCAGTACTTC.

The CDR3 is CASSDDSNYGYTF. CDR3 sequence (DNA): TGTGCCAGCAGTGATGACAGCAACTATGGCTACACCTTC. The rearrangement joins TRBV6-1 to TRBJ1-2; tentatively, D is TRBD1 (5 bases). CDR1 and CDR2 from the germline V gene are MNHNS and SASEGT. CDR3 length: 13 amino acids. Deletions cut 3 bases from V and 2 bases from J, with 7 bases between.

The rearrangement links TRBV30 to TRBJ2-7, with 7 bases aligning to TRBD1. Germline CDR1 reads GTSNPN; CDR2 reads SVGIG (reference sequence). The trim removed 3 bases at V and 4 bases at J, leaving 3 bases unmatched. This CDR3 spans 12 amino acids. The CDR3 bases are TGTGCCTGGAGAGGGGGCAGGTACGAGCAGTACTTC. Protein sequence: CAWRGGRYEQYF.

This chain connects TRBV9 to TRBJ2-2, with 14 nucleotides matching TRBD2. The J segment lost 3 bases and the V segment lost 0 bases, leaving 4 bases of the junction unmatched. The CDR3 has 18 amino acids. The V gene's germline CDR1 is SGDLS and CDR2 YYNGEE. CDR3 sequence: CASSVGLAGGPDTGELFF. The DNA of the CDR3 is TGTGCCAGCAGCGTAGGACTAGCGGGAGGGCCGGACACCGGGGAGCTGTTTTTT.

This clone was recorded many times. CDR3 region: CASSPGTVETSPLHF. The DNA of the CDR3 is TGTGCCAGCAGTCCCGGGACAGTAGAGACTTCACCCCTCCACTTT. The gene calls are TRBV27 and TRBJ1-6; TRBD1 matches 7 bases. The germline V gene encodes CDR1 MNHEY and CDR2 SMNVEV (reference sequence). This CDR3 is built from 15 residues. The ends lost 5 bases at V and 9 bases at J; junction bases unmatched: 10.

This clone was observed a single time. The genes are TRBV30 and TRBJ1-2; D is unclear. V lost 8 bases and J 8 bases, leaving 24 bases between the germline ends. The CDR3 is made up of 14 amino acids. The germline V gene encodes CDR1 GTSNPN and CDR2 SVGIG (reference sequence). CDR3 DNA: TGTGCCCTGAAGGAATGGGCACTCTCGCGAGGCTACACCTTC. This gives the protein CALKEWALSRGYTF.

This sequence joins TRBV5-1 and TRBJ1-1, with a weak D call TRBD1 (5 bases). The CDR3 has 14 amino acids. V was pared by 5 bases and J by 0 bases, with 11 bases between. Germline loops: CDR1 SGHRS, CDR2 YFSETQ. The CDR3 loop is CASRGEVMNTEAFF. In nucleotides, the CDR3 is TGCGCCAGCAGGGGGGAGGTCATGAACACTGAAGCTTTCTTT.

The genes are TRBV5-1 and TRBJ2-2; TRBD1 aligns across 7 bases. This CDR3 has 15 amino acids. CDR1 and CDR2 (germline): SGHRS, YFSETQ. V dropped 3 bases and J dropped 7; count of bases not matched to a gene: 9. This CDR3 is CASSSSGQAIGELFF. CDR3 bases: TGCGCCAGCAGCTCCTCCGGACAGGCAATCGGGGAGCTGTTTTTT.

This clone was observed a few times. The rearrangement links TRBV6-5 to TRBJ2-7; TRBD1 matches 7 bases. J lost 7 bases, V lost 5 bases, and 8 bases had no gene match. This CDR3 has 13 residues. Germline V gene data show CDR1 as MNHEY and CDR2 as SVGAGI. CDR3 sequence reads: CASSVPGTEEQYF. The CDR3 DNA reads TGTGCCAGCAGTGTCCCTGGGACAGAAGAGCAGTACTTC.